This T cell receptor beta chain was recovered during a study of blood T cell repertoires in COVID-19. Study in general: The study drew acute and convalescent COVID-19 samples from the United States, Italy and Spain.

The data were produced by immunoSEQ multiplex PCR, yet TCRdb's version contains in-frame clones alone and is incomplete. The sample records some 120,000 clones, 85% to 90% being singletons. The germline V gene encodes CDR1 WSHSY and CDR2 SAAADI. The CDR3 has 14 amino acids. J gave up 2 bases and V 6 bases, and 3 bases lay outside the gene matches. This clonotype was sampled from a woman aged 50 to 65 with acute or convalescent COVID-19. Sequencing input: peripheral blood. This chain uses TRBV10-2 with TRBJ1-5; 8 bases line up with TRBD1. The CDR3 here is CASRGTGGNQPQHF. In DNA, the CDR3 is TGCGCCAGCAGAGGGACAGGCGGCAATCAGCCCCAGCATTTT.